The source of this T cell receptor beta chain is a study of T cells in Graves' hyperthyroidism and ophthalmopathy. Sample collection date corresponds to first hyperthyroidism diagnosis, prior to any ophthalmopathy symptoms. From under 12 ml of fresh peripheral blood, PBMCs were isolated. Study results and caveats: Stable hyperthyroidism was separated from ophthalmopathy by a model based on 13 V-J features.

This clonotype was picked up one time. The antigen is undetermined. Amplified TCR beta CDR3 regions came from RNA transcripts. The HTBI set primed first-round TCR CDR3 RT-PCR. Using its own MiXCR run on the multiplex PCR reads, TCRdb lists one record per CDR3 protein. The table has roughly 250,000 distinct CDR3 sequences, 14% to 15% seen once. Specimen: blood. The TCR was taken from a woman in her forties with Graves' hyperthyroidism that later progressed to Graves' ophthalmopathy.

The CDR3 DNA is TGTGCCAGCAGTTTATCCCGGGCAGGGGGCAGGTACAATGAGCAGTTCTTC. Protein: CASSLSRAGGRYNEQFF. The J gene is TRBJ2-1, the V gene TRBV28; 8 positions match TRBD1. The CDR3 covers 17 residues. V trimming: 1 base; J trimming: 4 bases; junction bases outside the gene matches: 9. Germline lookup yields CDR1 MDHEN and CDR2 SYDVKM.